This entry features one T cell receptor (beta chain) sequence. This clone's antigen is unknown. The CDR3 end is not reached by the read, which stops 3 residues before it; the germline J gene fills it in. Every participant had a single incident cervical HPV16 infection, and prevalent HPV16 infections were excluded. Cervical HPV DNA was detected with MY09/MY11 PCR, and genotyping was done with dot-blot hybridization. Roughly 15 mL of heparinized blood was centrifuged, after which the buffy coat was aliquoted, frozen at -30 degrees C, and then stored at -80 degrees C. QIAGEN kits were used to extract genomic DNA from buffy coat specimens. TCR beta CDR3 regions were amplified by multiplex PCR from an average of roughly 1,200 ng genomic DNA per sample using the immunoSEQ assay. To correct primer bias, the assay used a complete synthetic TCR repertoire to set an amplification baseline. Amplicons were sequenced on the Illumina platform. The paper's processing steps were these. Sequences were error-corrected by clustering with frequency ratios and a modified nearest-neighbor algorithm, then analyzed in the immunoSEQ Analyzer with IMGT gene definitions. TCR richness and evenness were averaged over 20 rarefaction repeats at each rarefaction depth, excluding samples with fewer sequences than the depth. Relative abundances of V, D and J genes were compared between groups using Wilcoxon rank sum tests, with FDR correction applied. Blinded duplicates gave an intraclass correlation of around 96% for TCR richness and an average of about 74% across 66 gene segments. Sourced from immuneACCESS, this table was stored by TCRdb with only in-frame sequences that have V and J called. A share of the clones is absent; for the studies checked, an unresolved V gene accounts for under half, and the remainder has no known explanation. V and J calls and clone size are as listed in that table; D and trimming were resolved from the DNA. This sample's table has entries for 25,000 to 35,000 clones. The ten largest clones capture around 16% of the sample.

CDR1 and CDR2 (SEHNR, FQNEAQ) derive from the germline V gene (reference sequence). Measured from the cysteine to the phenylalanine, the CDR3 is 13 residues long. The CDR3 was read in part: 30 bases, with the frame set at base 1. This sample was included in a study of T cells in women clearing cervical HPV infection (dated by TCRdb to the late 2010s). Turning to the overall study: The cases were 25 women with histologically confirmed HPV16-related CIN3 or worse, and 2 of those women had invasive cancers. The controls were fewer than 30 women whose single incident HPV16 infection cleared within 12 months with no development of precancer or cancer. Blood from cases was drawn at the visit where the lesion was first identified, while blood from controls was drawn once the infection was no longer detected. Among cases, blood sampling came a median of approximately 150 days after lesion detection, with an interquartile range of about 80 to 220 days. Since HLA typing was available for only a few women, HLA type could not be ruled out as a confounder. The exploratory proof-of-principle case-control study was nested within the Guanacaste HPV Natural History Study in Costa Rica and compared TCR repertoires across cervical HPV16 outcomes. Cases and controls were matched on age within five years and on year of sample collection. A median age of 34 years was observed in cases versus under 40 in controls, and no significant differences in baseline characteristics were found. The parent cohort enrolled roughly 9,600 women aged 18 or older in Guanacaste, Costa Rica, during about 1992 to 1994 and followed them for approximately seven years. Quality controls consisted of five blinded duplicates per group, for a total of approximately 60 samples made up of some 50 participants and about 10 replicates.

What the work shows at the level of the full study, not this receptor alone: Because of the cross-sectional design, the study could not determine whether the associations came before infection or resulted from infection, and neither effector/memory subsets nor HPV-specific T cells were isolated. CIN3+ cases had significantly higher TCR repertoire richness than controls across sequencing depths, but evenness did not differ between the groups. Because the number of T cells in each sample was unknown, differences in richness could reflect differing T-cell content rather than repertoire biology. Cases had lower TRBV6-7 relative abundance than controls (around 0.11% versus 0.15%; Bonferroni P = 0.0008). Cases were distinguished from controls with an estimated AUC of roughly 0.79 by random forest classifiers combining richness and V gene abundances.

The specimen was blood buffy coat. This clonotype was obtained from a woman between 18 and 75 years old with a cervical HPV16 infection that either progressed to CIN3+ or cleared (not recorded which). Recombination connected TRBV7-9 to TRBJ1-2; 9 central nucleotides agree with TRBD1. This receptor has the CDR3 CASSQQGAGGYTF. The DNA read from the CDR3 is TGTGCCAGCAGCCAACAGGGGGCAGGAGGC.